The 5 T cell receptor beta chains listed next were all sequenced from one sample in a study of post-analysis software for immune sequencing data. Study conclusions and caveats: Relative to controls, patients had about 5 TRBV segments at higher frequency, with TRBV5-6, TRBV5-1 and TRBV20-1 among these.

Unique molecular identifiers were present in the TCR beta cDNA libraries. TCRdb itself ran the PCR reads through MiXCR, one entry per CDR3 protein. The table has under 900,000 distinct CDR3 sequences, 53% seen once. Their target antigens are unknown. The specimen was blood. The receptors stem from a girl aged 5 to 17 with multiple sclerosis.

The chain couples TRBV20-1 to TRBJ2-4, with TRBD2 identical over 8 bases. Looked up from germline, CDR1 is DFQATT and CDR2 is SNEGSKA (reference sequence). This CDR3 spans 15 amino acids. Trimming took 1 base from V and 0 from J; bases not matched to a gene: 2. CDR3 in DNA: TGCAGTGCTAGAGTTGCGGGAGGAGCCAAAAACATTCAGTACTTC. Its protein product is CSARVAGGAKNIQYF.

The chain couples TRBV9 to TRBJ1-2; D is ambiguous. CDR3 length: 17 residues. V was clipped by 0 bases and J by 1 base, with 16 bases between them. Germline lookup yields CDR1 SGDLS and CDR2 YYNGEE. The chain's CDR3 is CASSVAWSDPNNYGYTF. The CDR3 DNA reads TGTGCCAGCAGCGTAGCTTGGAGTGATCCAAATAACTATGGCTACACCTTC.

This clonotype was seen a handful of times. The rearrangement joins TRBV6-5 to TRBJ2-1; the D is unclear. Trimming left V 5 bases short and J 0 bases short, with 11 bases between. CDR1 MNHEY and CDR2 SVGAGI come from the germline V gene. This CDR3 comprises 15 residues. CDR3 residues: CASSQQPSSYNEQFF. CDR3 nucleotides: TGTGCCAGCAGTCAACAACCTAGCTCCTACAATGAGCAGTTCTTC.

This clonotype has more than one count but fewer than ten. The chain combines TRBV18 with TRBJ2-6, with D perhaps TRBD1 (6 bases). CDR3 length: 15 residues. Per the germline V gene, CDR1 is KGHSH and CDR2 is LQKENI. The germline V and J ends were trimmed by 3 bases and 1 base, with 7 bases remaining between them. CDR3 region: CASSPGTSGANVLTF. CDR3 coding DNA: TGTGCCAGCTCACCTGGGACATCTGGGGCCAACGTCCTGACTTTC.

The gene calls are TRBV3-1 and TRBJ2-1; maybe TRBD2 (6 bases). The DNA end favors TRBJ2-7, so the J call may be wrong. This CDR3 has 15 amino acids. The germline V gene has CDR1 LGHDT and CDR2 YNNKEL (reference sequence). The CDR3 DNA is TGTGCCAGCAGCCAAGCGGGAGTTGGTTTGAATGAGCAGTACTTC. Its protein is CASSQAGVGLNEQYF.